This T cell receptor (beta chain) comes out of a study of PD-1 blockade in mismatch repair-deficient tumors. Findings and limits, study-wide: Tumor-resident clones, often absent from pretreatment blood, expanded after pembrolizumab and then contracted.

V lost 6 bases and J lost 1, with 13 bases in between. This CDR3 region has 15 residues. The germline V gene has CDR1 MNHEY and CDR2 SVGAGI. Profiled with immunoSEQ multiplex PCR; TCRdb holds only in-frame clones, not every one. The sample has fewer than 100,000 clones, around 85% seen once. As for this clone: Antigen specificity is unknown.

Every patient had mismatch repair deficiency by PCR or immunohistochemistry. TCRs were sequenced from a few patients responding to pembrolizumab. The chain joins TRBV6-5 to TRBJ2-4, with unresolved D. Material: peripheral blood, obtained 12 weeks after starting pembrolizumab. This clonotype was obtained from an adult with mismatch repair-deficient cancer. The CDR3 DNA reads as TGTGCCAGCAGACGCGGTGCCGGGGCCAAAAACATTCAGTACTTC. It codes for CASRRGAGAKNIQYF.